This is a list of T cell receptor beta chains from one sample in a study of beta chain features in type 1 diabetes. Produced via immunoSEQ multiplex PCR; TCRdb's table is partial and in-frame only. This table has around 180,000 clones, roughly 8% appearing once. The sequencing input was central memory CD4+ T cells from blood. Receptors originate from a woman aged 40 to 50 with type 1 diabetes. CDR3s include the opening cysteine and the closing phenylalanine or tryptophan. Fields, in order: clone size, D gene, J gene, V gene, CDR3 DNA, CDR3 protein. The D gene is left open where the match is weak. Clone size, where shown, is once, few, many, or a class for clones that have expanded.

clone_size: few; d_call: .; j_call: TRBJ1-1; v_call: TRBV15; cdr3_nt: TGTGCCACCAGCAGAGATGAGGGTTTCACTGAAGCTTTCTTT; cdr3_aa: CATSRDEGFTEAFF
clone_size: .; d_call: TRBD1; j_call: TRBJ1-2; v_call: TRBV7-3; cdr3_nt: TGTGCCAGCAGCTTTGGACAGGGGGACGGCTACACCTTC; cdr3_aa: CASSFGQGDGYTF
clone_size: few; d_call: .; j_call: TRBJ2-2; v_call: TRBV7-3; cdr3_nt: TGTGCCAGCAGCTTAACAGGGGACACCGGGGAGCTGTTTTTT; cdr3_aa: CASSLTGDTGELFF
clone_size: few; d_call: .; j_call: TRBJ2-5; v_call: TRBV9; cdr3_nt: TGTGCCAGCAGCCAACCAGGGGGGAAGTCCGGGGAGACCCAGTACTTC; cdr3_aa: CASSQPGGKSGETQYF
clone_size: .; d_call: TRBD2; j_call: TRBJ2-5; v_call: TRBV18; cdr3_nt: TGTGCCAGCTCACCCCTTCCGGGACCGGGAGCGGGACAGTACTTC; cdr3_aa: CASSPLPGPGAGQYF
clone_size: .; d_call: TRBD1; j_call: TRBJ1-1; v_call: TRBV5-6; cdr3_nt: TGTGCCAGCAGCTTACAGGGGGCGACTTTCTTT; cdr3_aa: CASSLQGATFF
clone_size: few; d_call: TRBD1; j_call: TRBJ1-1; v_call: TRBV18; cdr3_nt: TGTGCCAGCTCACATCGACAGGGGGAAGCTTTCTTT; cdr3_aa: CASSHRQGEAFF
clone_size: .; d_call: .; j_call: TRBJ1-1; v_call: TRBV25-1; cdr3_nt: TGTGCCAGCAGGGGGAGTGGGGGGATAGCTGAAGCTTTCTTT; cdr3_aa: CASRGSGGIAEAFF
clone_size: .; d_call: .; j_call: TRBJ1-4; v_call: TRBV6-5; cdr3_nt: TGTGCCAGCAGTTACCAGGACAGTCCTAATGAAAAACTGTTTTTT; cdr3_aa: CASSYQDSPNEKLFF
clone_size: .; d_call: .; j_call: TRBJ1-6; v_call: TRBV29-1; cdr3_nt: TGCAGCGGTAAGACAGGCGTGAATTCACCCCTCCACTTT; cdr3_aa: CSGKTGVNSPLHF
clone_size: .; d_call: .; j_call: TRBJ1-2; v_call: TRBV10-3; cdr3_nt: TGTGCCATCAGCCCCAGGGAGGACGGCTACACCTTC; cdr3_aa: CAISPREDGYTF
clone_size: few; d_call: .; j_call: TRBJ1-4; v_call: TRBV14; cdr3_nt: TGTGCCAGCAGTTCGGACCGGGCGGAAGGGAGAAAACTGTTTTTT; cdr3_aa: CASSSDRAEGRKLFF
clone_size: few; d_call: TRBD1; j_call: TRBJ2-1; v_call: TRBV5-1; cdr3_nt: TGCGCCAGCAGCCCCGAAATAGGGACAGGGACCTACAATGAGCAGTTCTTC; cdr3_aa: CASSPEIGTGTYNEQFF
clone_size: .; d_call: TRBD2; j_call: TRBJ2-1; v_call: TRBV7-2; cdr3_nt: TGTGCCAGCAGCGTCCGACTAGCGGGAGTGGAGTTCTTC; cdr3_aa: CASSVRLAGVEFF
clone_size: .; d_call: .; j_call: TRBJ1-4; v_call: TRBV28; cdr3_nt: TGTGCCAGCAGTGGAGGGGATAATGAAAAACTGTTTTTT; cdr3_aa: CASSGGDNEKLFF
clone_size: few; d_call: .; j_call: TRBJ1-2; v_call: TRBV5-6; cdr3_nt: TGTGCCAGCAGCTTGGTGGGGGCTCGAGCTAACTATGGCTACACCTTC; cdr3_aa: CASSLVGARANYGYTF
clone_size: few; d_call: .; j_call: TRBJ1-3; v_call: TRBV7-9; cdr3_nt: TGTGCCAGCAGCCCTTCTGGAAACACCATATATTTT; cdr3_aa: CASSPSGNTIYF
clone_size: .; d_call: .; j_call: TRBJ2-1; v_call: TRBV5-6; cdr3_nt: TGTGCCAGCAGCTTGGAAGGGGGTGAGCAGTTCTTC; cdr3_aa: CASSLEGGEQFF
clone_size: few; d_call: .; j_call: TRBJ2-2; v_call: TRBV2; cdr3_nt: TGTGCCGCCAGAGATGTGGCGGGGGCCTTGAACACCGGGGAGCTGTTTTTT; cdr3_aa: CAARDVAGALNTGELFF
clone_size: few; d_call: .; j_call: TRBJ2-1; v_call: TRBV5-1; cdr3_nt: TGCGCCAGCAGCTTTGGGCAGGTTAGCAATGAGCAGTTCTTC; cdr3_aa: CASSFGQVSNEQFF
clone_size: few; d_call: TRBD1; j_call: TRBJ1-1; v_call: TRBV29-1; cdr3_nt: TGCAGCGTTCAGACAGGGGGCAGGGGCACTGAAGCTTTCTTT; cdr3_aa: CSVQTGGRGTEAFF
clone_size: few; d_call: TRBD1; j_call: TRBJ2-7; v_call: TRBV7-2; cdr3_nt: TGTGCCAGCAGCCCCCACAGGGGCGAGCAGTACTTC; cdr3_aa: CASSPHRGEQYF